Each of the 23 T cell receptor beta chains below was sequenced from the same sample in a study of CXCR3-negative and CXCR3-positive naive CD8 T cells (dated by TCRdb to between 2018 and 2020). Overall study outcomes, separate from this receptor: TRB CDR3s from CXCR3-positive naive cells showed higher hydrophobicity (lower Kidera factor 4), lower energy, and higher strength and volume indices than CXCR3-negative naive cells.

TCRdb shows the sequencer as NextSeq 550. The Human TCR Profiling Kit (MiLaboratory) was used to make UMI-labeled 5' RACE TRB cDNA libraries. The reads, reprocessed by TCRdb, yield one row per CDR3 protein sequence and no DNA. The sample's clone listing holds about 85,000 distinct CDR3 sequences. The ten most abundant clones make up roughly 0.8% of the sample. These TCRs' antigens remain unknown. Sequenced: naive CXCR3+ CD8+ T cells from blood. What this sample's cell subset or site label stands for: CD45RO-CCR7+CD27+CD95- naive CD8+ T cells expressing CXCR3 (TNR3+). The receptors were sampled from a human donor in good health. Some clones in this sample may be carry-over from other donors' samples.

The V and J genes are TRBV7-2 and TRBJ2-3. The CDR3 runs to 12 residues. CDR1 and CDR2 (germline): SGHTA, FQGNSA. The CDR3 sequence is CASSLHADTQYF.

V usage is TRBV19 and J usage is TRBJ2-7; the D call of TRBD1 rests on TCRdb alone, since no DNA is present to check it. The length of the CDR3 is 15 residues. Germline V gene data show CDR1 as LNHDA and CDR2 as SQIVND (reference sequence). CDR3 sequence reads: CASSIDSGGDYEQYF.

The chain combines TRBV4-3 with TRBJ2-3. Germline CDR1 and CDR2: LGHNA and YSLEER. CDR3 size: 14 residues. CDR3 amino acids: CASSQERRTDTQYF.

The chain couples TRBV6-5 to TRBJ2-7; TCRdb's D call of TRBD1 is untestable without DNA. The CDR3 extends over 13 amino acids. Germline loops: CDR1 MNHEY, CDR2 SVGAGI. CDR3 region: CASRIAGTNEQYF.

V and J are TRBV12-3 or TRBV12-4 and TRBJ1-6. There are 16 residues in the CDR3. The CDR3 is CDSSLGGSSYNSPLHF.

The V gene is TRBV5-6, the J gene TRBJ1-1. Germline V lookup: CDR1 SGHDT, CDR2 YYEEEE. This CDR3 region has 18 residues. The CDR3 loop is CASSLALLSTGPQGEAFF.

The chain recombines TRBV27 with TRBJ2-3; absent DNA, TCRdb's TRBD1 call cannot be checked. Germline loops: CDR1 MNHEY, CDR2 SMNVEV (reference sequence). This CDR3 contains 16 residues. The CDR3 loop reads CASSLTPGGSSDTQYF.

The chain links TRBV6-6 to TRBJ2-5. There are 12 residues in the CDR3. Per the germline V gene, CDR1 is MNHNY and CDR2 is SVGAGI (reference sequence). The CDR3 reads CASRNPQETQYF.

The chain has TRBV15 and TRBJ2-7; the D call from TCRdb, TRBD2, cannot be confirmed without DNA. The CDR3 length is 16 residues. Looked up from germline, CDR1 is LNHNV and CDR2 is YYDKDF (reference sequence). The CDR3 protein is CATSRTSGGNGYEQYF.

This chain links TRBV20-1 with TRBJ2-1; the TCRdb D gene call, TRBD1, has no DNA to confirm it. The CDR3 covers 13 residues. Germline V gene sequence: CDR1 DFQATT, CDR2 SNEGSKA (reference sequence). This chain's CDR3 is CSARDFRGGEQFF.

The chain joins TRBV13 to TRBJ2-5; TCRdb gives TRBD2 as the D gene, but with no DNA this cannot be confirmed. This CDR3 region has 14 residues. The germline V gene has CDR1 PRHDT and CDR2 FYEKMQ (reference sequence). CDR3 sequence: CASSSSEGRETQYF.

The rearrangement joins TRBV24-1 to TRBJ2-2. Germline CDR1 reads KGHDR; CDR2 reads SFDVKD. The CDR3 totals 13 residues. This chain's CDR3 is CATSDLGTGELFF.

The CDR3 loop reads CASSWDSALPSGGYTF. This chain links TRBV6-2 or TRBV6-3 with TRBJ1-2; TCRdb gives TRBD1 as the D gene, but with no DNA this cannot be confirmed. Per germline, CDR1 MNHEY and CDR2 SVGEGT. The CDR3 consists of 16 residues.

The CDR3 sequence: CAWRVSGELFF. The chain couples TRBV30 to TRBJ2-2. Per the germline V gene, CDR1 is GTSNPN and CDR2 is SVGIG (reference sequence). This CDR3 contains 11 residues.

The rearrangement joins TRBV28 to TRBJ2-1. CDR3 length equals 13 residues. Germline lookup yields CDR1 MDHEN and CDR2 SYDVKM. The CDR3 protein is CASSDDGDNEQFF.

The chain combines TRBV3-1 with TRBJ2-1; no DNA is available, so the TRBD2 call from TCRdb remains unchecked. CDR1 and CDR2 (germline): LGHDT, YNNKEL (reference sequence). CDR3 length equals 16 residues. CDR3 sequence: CASSQTPSGRGHEQFF.

This rearrangement joins TRBV11-2 to TRBJ2-2; TCRdb names TRBD2, which stays unverified in the absence of DNA. Germline CDR1 reads SGHAT; CDR2 reads FQNNGV. The CDR3 contains 17 residues. CDR3 loop: CASSLETSGFSGGELFF.

The rearrangement links TRBV20-1 to TRBJ2-1; the TCRdb D gene call, TRBD1, has no DNA to confirm it. CDR3 size: 14 residues. Germline CDR1 DFQATT, CDR2 SNEGSKA (reference sequence). The chain's CDR3 is CSARSPTGYNEQFF.

This chain joins TRBV12-3 or TRBV12-4 and TRBJ2-5; TCRdb names TRBD1, which stays unverified in the absence of DNA. CDR3 length equals 12 residues. CDR3 loop: CASSLVPADAYF.

The chain uses TRBV29-1 and TRBJ2-3; as DNA is missing, the TRBD1 call by TCRdb cannot be tested. The CDR3 runs to 13 residues. Germline V gene sequence: CDR1 SQVTM, CDR2 ANQGSEA. CDR3 in amino acids: CSVAGSWRDTQYF.

The CDR3 sequence: CASSSDDRGVEAFF. The chain employs TRBV28 and TRBJ1-1; the TCRdb D gene call, TRBD1, has no DNA to confirm it. Per germline, CDR1 MDHEN and CDR2 SYDVKM. This CDR3 has 14 amino acids. Full variable domain (rest looked up from reference TRBV28 and TRBJ1-1): DVKVTQSSRYLVKRTGEKVFLECVQDMDHENMFWYRQDPGLGLRLIYFSYDVKMKEKGDIPEGYSVSREKKERFSLILESASTNQTSMYLCASSSDDRGVEAFFGQGTRLTVV.

J is TRBJ2-2 and V is TRBV29-1; as DNA is missing, the TRBD2 call by TCRdb cannot be tested. This CDR3 spans 19 amino acids. Germline V gene data show CDR1 as SQVTM and CDR2 as ANQGSEA. CDR3 loop: CSVCLAGGLARIDTGELFF.

The rearrangement uses TRBV4-3 and TRBJ2-1; absent DNA, TCRdb's TRBD2 call cannot be checked. CDR1 LGHNA and CDR2 YSLEER come from the germline V gene. The CDR3 is 17 residues long. CDR3 region: CASSQDGPASGKSEQFF.